The 8 T cell receptor beta chains reported below all come from one sample, sequenced in a study of blood T cell repertoires in COVID-19. Clones were sequenced by immunoSEQ multiplex PCR, and TCRdb holds only the in-frame ones, with some missing. The table shows approximately 210,000 clones, with approximately 91% occurring only once. The sequencing input was peripheral blood. The receptors were sampled from a man in his forties or fifties with acute or convalescent COVID-19.

The rearrangement uses TRBV27 and TRBJ2-5, with 15 bases fitting TRBD2. CDR1 is MNHEY and CDR2 is SMNVEV in the germline V gene (reference sequence). The trim removed 0 bases at V and 1 base at J, leaving 12 bases unmatched. This CDR3 contains 21 residues. The CDR3 DNA follows: TGTGCCAGCAGTTTATCCCCTCCGGGACTAGCGGGAGGAGCATTCCAAGAGACCCAGTACTTC. It yields the protein CASSLSPPGLAGGAFQETQYF.

The chain links TRBV6-6 to TRBJ1-4; D is ambiguous. Looked up from germline, CDR1 is MNHNY and CDR2 is SVGAGI (reference sequence). Trimming removed 6 bases from V and 2 bases from J, with 19 bases in between. The CDR3 covers 17 residues. DNA of the CDR3: TGTGCCAGCAGCCGACCCACGGGTGGGAGCACTAATGAAAAACTGTTTTTT. Protein sequence: CASSRPTGGSTNEKLFF.

This chain connects TRBV30 to TRBJ2-7; 11 bases are shared with TRBD2. CDR3 length: 15 residues. Trimming removed 2 bases from V and 3 bases from J; junction bases left unmatched: 6. CDR1 is GTSNPN and CDR2 is SVGIG in the germline V gene (reference sequence). The CDR3 region is CAWSRRGLADYEQYF. The CDR3 nucleotides read TGTGCCTGGAGTCGAAGGGGACTAGCGGACTACGAGCAGTACTTC.

The chain uses TRBV15 and TRBJ1-1, with no clear D. Germline V CDR1 and CDR2: LNHNV, YYDKDF (reference sequence). The CDR3 covers 15 residues. Trimming removed 3 bases from V and 0 bases from J, with 11 bases in between. CDR3 loop: CATSSAGSVNTEAFF. The CDR3 nucleotides are TGTGCCACCAGCAGCGCCGGGTCAGTGAACACTGAAGCTTTCTTT.

This chain links TRBV5-6 with TRBJ1-6, with D possibly being TRBD1 (5 bases). From germline, CDR1 is SGHDT and CDR2 YYEEEE. The CDR3 is 13 amino acids. The V end lost 0 bases, the J end lost 14 bases, and 12 bases lay between the germline ends. The CDR3 DNA reads TGTGCCAGCAGCTTGGGACAGTCCCCCACCCTCCACTTT. Protein product: CASSLGQSPTLHF.

The chain is built from TRBV5-1 and TRBJ2-3; tentative D call: TRBD2 (6 bases). Germline V gene lookup returns CDR1 SGHRS and CDR2 YFSETQ. V lost 0 bases and J lost 5, with 19 bases in between. This CDR3 comprises 17 residues. The CDR3 sequence: CASSLGLEGTSLDTQYF. CDR3 bases: TGCGCCAGCAGCTTGGGCCTGGAGGGTACAAGTTTAGATACGCAGTATTTT.

The gene calls are TRBV29-1 and TRBJ2-6, with D possibly being TRBD1 (6 bases). The V gene's germline CDR1 is SQVTM and CDR2 ANQGSEA. The ends were cut back, 4 bases at V and 2 bases at J, with 9 bases in the middle. The CDR3 has 14 amino acids. The CDR3 loop is CSVGSGAGANVLTF. CDR3 DNA sequence: TGCAGCGTTGGGTCAGGGGCTGGGGCCAACGTCCTGACTTTC.

The chain recombines TRBV6-5 with TRBJ2-7; TRBD1 might be the D (6 bases). In germline, CDR1 is MNHEY, CDR2 SVGAGI. The CDR3 has 12 amino acids. V was pared by 6 bases and J by 5 bases, with 11 bases between. The CDR3: CASRNRVHEQYF. CDR3 sequence (DNA): TGTGCCAGCAGGAACAGGGTCCACGAGCAGTACTTC.